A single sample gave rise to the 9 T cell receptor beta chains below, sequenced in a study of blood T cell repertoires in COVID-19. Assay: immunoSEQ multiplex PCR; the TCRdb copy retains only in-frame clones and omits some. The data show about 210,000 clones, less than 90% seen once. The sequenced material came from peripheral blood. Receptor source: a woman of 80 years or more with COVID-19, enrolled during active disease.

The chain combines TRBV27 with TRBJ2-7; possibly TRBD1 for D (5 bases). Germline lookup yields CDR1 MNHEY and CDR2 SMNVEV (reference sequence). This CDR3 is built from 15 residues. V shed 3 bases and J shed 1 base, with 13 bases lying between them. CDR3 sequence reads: CASSFSGIGSYEQYF. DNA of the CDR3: TGTGCCAGCAGTTTCTCAGGGATTGGATCCTACGAGCAGTACTTC.

CDR3 sequence: CATSRAGVGGYTF. CDR3 nucleotide sequence: TGTGCCACCAGCAGAGCGGGGGTTGGGGGCTACACCTTC. The chain couples TRBV15 to TRBJ1-2, with a possible D match to TRBD1 (5 bases). The CDR3 extends over 13 amino acids. V was clipped by 1 base and J by 8 bases, with 11 bases between them. Germline CDR1 and CDR2: LNHNV and YYDKDF (reference sequence). Together with reference TRBV15 and TRBJ1-2, the CDR3 gives the full variable domain: DAMVIQNPRYQVTQFGKPVTLSCSQTLNHNVMYWYQQKSSQAPKLLFHYYDKDFNNEADTPDNFQSRRPNTSFCFLDIRSPGLGDTAMYLCATSRAGVGGYTFGSGTRLTVV.

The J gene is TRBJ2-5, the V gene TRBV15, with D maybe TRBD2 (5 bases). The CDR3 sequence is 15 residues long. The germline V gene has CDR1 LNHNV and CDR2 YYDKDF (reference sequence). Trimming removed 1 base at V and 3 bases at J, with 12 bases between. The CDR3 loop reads CATSRVASQKETQYF. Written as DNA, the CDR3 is TGTGCCACCAGCAGAGTGGCTAGCCAGAAAGAGACCCAGTACTTC. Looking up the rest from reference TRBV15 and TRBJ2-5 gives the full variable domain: DAMVIQNPRYQVTQFGKPVTLSCSQTLNHNVMYWYQQKSSQAPKLLFHYYDKDFNNEADTPDNFQSRRPNTSFCFLDIRSPGLGDTAMYLCATSRVASQKETQYFGPGTRLLVL.

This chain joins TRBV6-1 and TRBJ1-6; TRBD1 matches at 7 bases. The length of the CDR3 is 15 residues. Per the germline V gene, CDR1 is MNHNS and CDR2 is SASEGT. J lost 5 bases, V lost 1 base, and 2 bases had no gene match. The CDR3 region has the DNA TGTGCCAGCAGTGAAGTAGGGGGCAATAATTCACCCCTCCACTTT. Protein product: CASSEVGGNNSPLHF.

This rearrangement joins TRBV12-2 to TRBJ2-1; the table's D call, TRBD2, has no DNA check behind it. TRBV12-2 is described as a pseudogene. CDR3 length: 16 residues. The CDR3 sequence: CASRLTTSASYNEQFF. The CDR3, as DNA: TGTGCAAGTCGCCTAACGACTAGCGCCTCCTACAATGAGCAGTTCTTC.

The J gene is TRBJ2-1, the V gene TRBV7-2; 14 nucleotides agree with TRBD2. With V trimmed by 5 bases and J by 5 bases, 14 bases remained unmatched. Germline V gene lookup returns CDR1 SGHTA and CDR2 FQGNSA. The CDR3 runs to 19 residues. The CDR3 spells CASSPGLAGGGWMDNEQFF. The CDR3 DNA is TGTGCCAGCAGCCCCGGACTAGCGGGGGGAGGGTGGATGGACAATGAGCAGTTCTTC.

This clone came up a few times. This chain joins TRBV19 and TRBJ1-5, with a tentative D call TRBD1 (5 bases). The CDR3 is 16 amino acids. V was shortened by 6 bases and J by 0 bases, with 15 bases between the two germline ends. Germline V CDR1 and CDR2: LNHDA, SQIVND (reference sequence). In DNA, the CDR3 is TGTGCCAGTAGAGTTAGGGGTCAAAGTAGCAATCAGCCCCAGCATTTT. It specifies CASRVRGQSSNQPQHF.

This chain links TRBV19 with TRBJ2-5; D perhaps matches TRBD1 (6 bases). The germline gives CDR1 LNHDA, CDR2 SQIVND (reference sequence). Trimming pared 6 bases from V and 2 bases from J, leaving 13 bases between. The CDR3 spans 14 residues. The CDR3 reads CASSNRVMQETQYF. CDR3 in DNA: TGTGCCAGTAGCAACAGGGTGATGCAAGAGACCCAGTACTTC.

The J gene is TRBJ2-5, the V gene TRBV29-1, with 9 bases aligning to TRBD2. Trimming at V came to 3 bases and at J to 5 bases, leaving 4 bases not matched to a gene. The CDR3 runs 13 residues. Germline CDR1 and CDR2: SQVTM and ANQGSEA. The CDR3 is CSVDSGGLETQYF. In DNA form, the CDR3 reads TGCAGCGTTGATAGCGGGGGCCTGGAGACCCAGTACTTC.